Below, one TCR beta chain is given with its context. Its cognate antigen is unknown. Expressed TCRB transcripts were sequenced after all isolated RNA was converted to cDNA. Profiling relied on immunoSEQ multiplex PCR, and the TCRdb table lists in-frame clones only, not all of them. Of about 16,000 clones in the sample, about 55% are singletons; the top ten hold around 0.5%. These data belong to a study of beta chain features in type 1 diabetes. V lost 6 bases and J 3 bases, leaving 12 bases between the germline ends. CDR3 length: 13 residues. Germline loops: CDR1 SQVTM, CDR2 ANQGSEA. Study outcomes and limitations: People with Type 1 diabetes carried modestly yet significantly shorter TCRB CDR3s in all four CD4+ subsets. Type 1 diabetes patients had VDJ junctions that carried fewer insertions and more deletions.

The sequence was collected from a woman between 18 and 29 years old in good health. The source material was stem cell memory CD4+ T cells from blood. The chain recombines TRBV29-1 with TRBJ1-5, with D perhaps matching TRBD1 (5 bases). The CDR3 bases are TGCAGCGTGGCCGACAGTTTCAATCAGCCCCAGCATTTT. It codes for CSVADSFNQPQHF.